This is a list of T cell receptor beta chains from one sample in a study of OX40 agonist ivuxolimab in advanced cancers. Sequenced by immunoSEQ multiplex PCR; TCRdb stores in-frame clones only, minus some. This sample has fewer than 75,000 clones, with roughly 86% found just once. The sequenced sample was CD4+ or CD8+ T cells sorted from blood, obtained in a trial of the OX40 agonist ivuxolimab. Receptors were obtained from an adult with an advanced solid tumor such as melanoma, head and neck, liver or kidney cancer. Both conserved end residues are part of each CDR3. D genes are given only for firm matches. Not all rows give a size; the values are once, few, many and, for expanded clones, a class.

j_gene: TRBJ2-1; abundance: -; d_gene: -; v_gene: TRBV10-2; len: 13; CDR3aa: CASRSGLYNEQFF; CDR3nt: TGCGCCAGCAGATCGGGACTCTACAATGAGCAGTTCTTC
j_gene: TRBJ1-6; abundance: -; d_gene: TRBD1; v_gene: TRBV30; len: 14; CDR3aa: CAWSEGAVDSPLHF; CDR3nt: TGTGCCTGGAGTGAGGGGGCAGTTGATTCACCCCTCCACTTT
j_gene: TRBJ1-2; abundance: -; d_gene: -; v_gene: TRBV30; len: 13; CDR3aa: CAWSVLYDYGYTF; CDR3nt: TGTGCCTGGAGTGTACTGTATGACTATGGCTACACCTTC
j_gene: TRBJ1-3; abundance: -; d_gene: TRBD1; v_gene: TRBV18; len: 16; CDR3aa: CASSPQGGTSGNTIYF; CDR3nt: TGTGCCAGCTCACCCCAGGGGGGTACCTCTGGAAACACCATATATTTT
j_gene: TRBJ2-1; abundance: -; d_gene: TRBD2; v_gene: TRBV6-1; len: 15; CDR3aa: CASSRTSGSYNEQFF; CDR3nt: TGTGCCAGCAGTCGGACTAGCGGGAGCTACAATGAGCAGTTCTTC
j_gene: TRBJ2-3; abundance: -; d_gene: TRBD2; v_gene: TRBV2; len: 17; CDR3aa: CASRRLAGPYSTDTQYF; CDR3nt: TGTGCCAGCAGGCGACTAGCGGGGCCCTATTCCACAGATACGCAGTATTTT
j_gene: TRBJ2-1; abundance: -; d_gene: TRBD2; v_gene: TRBV19; len: 15; CDR3aa: CASSTKTGGVYEQFF; CDR3nt: TGTGCCAGTAGCACTAAAACGGGAGGTGTCTATGAGCAGTTCTTC
j_gene: TRBJ2-2; abundance: few; d_gene: -; v_gene: TRBV19; len: 17; CDR3aa: CASSHPSGSGNTGELFF; CDR3nt: TGTGCCAGTAGTCATCCTTCAGGAAGCGGGAACACCGGGGAGCTGTTTTTT
j_gene: TRBJ2-7; abundance: -; d_gene: -; v_gene: TRBV27; len: 12; CDR3aa: CASGTVTGEQYF; CDR3nt: TGTGCCAGTGGGACTGTTACGGGGGAGCAGTACTTC
j_gene: TRBJ2-3; abundance: -; d_gene: TRBD1; v_gene: TRBV18; len: 15; CDR3aa: CASSPPGQGTYTQYF; CDR3nt: TGTGCCAGCTCACCACCGGGACAGGGAACGTATACGCAGTATTTT
j_gene: TRBJ2-7; abundance: once; d_gene: TRBD1; v_gene: TRBV6-6; len: 14; CDR3aa: CASNPQGAMYEQYF; CDR3nt: TGTGCCAGCAACCCACAGGGGGCAATGTACGAGCAGTACTTC
j_gene: TRBJ2-3; abundance: -; d_gene: TRBD1; v_gene: TRBV5-1; len: 15; CDR3aa: CASSVQGAREDTQYF; CDR3nt: TGCGCCAGCAGCGTGCAGGGGGCGCGTGAAGATACGCAGTATTTT
j_gene: TRBJ2-6; abundance: -; d_gene: -; v_gene: TRBV18; len: 15; CDR3aa: CASSLVNSGANVLTF; CDR3nt: TGTGCCAGCTCACTGGTAAACTCTGGGGCCAACGTCCTGACTTTC
j_gene: TRBJ2-4; abundance: -; d_gene: TRBD1; v_gene: TRBV14; len: 15; CDR3aa: CASSPGQDFGSIQYF; CDR3nt: TGTGCCAGCAGCCCGGGACAGGATTTTGGAAGCATTCAGTACTTC
j_gene: TRBJ2-4; abundance: -; d_gene: TRBD1; v_gene: TRBV2; len: 16; CDR3aa: CASSLRSGTGENIQYF; CDR3nt: TGTGCCAGCAGCCTTAGATCCGGGACAGGGGAAAACATTCAGTACTTC
j_gene: TRBJ1-2; abundance: many; d_gene: TRBD1; v_gene: TRBV2; len: 14; CDR3aa: CASSPDRFGYGYTF; CDR3nt: TGTGCCAGCAGCCCGGACAGGTTCGGCTATGGCTACACCTTC
j_gene: TRBJ2-1; abundance: -; d_gene: -; v_gene: TRBV19; len: 15; CDR3aa: CASSISSASYNEQFF; CDR3nt: TGTGCCAGTAGTATCTCTAGCGCGTCCTACAATGAGCAGTTCTTC
j_gene: TRBJ1-5; abundance: -; d_gene: -; v_gene: TRBV30; len: 13; CDR3aa: CAWSVDHNQPQHF; CDR3nt: TGTGCCTGGAGTGTAGATCACAATCAGCCCCAGCATTTT
j_gene: TRBJ2-1; abundance: -; d_gene: -; v_gene: TRBV9; len: 15; CDR3aa: CASSVDVHSYNEQFF; CDR3nt: TGTGCCAGCAGCGTAGATGTGCACTCCTACAATGAGCAGTTCTTC
j_gene: TRBJ1-1; abundance: -; d_gene: TRBD1; v_gene: TRBV11-2; len: 15; CDR3aa: CASSLEAGQGKVAFF; CDR3nt: TGTGCCAGCAGCTTAGAGGCGGGACAGGGTAAGGTAGCTTTCTTT
j_gene: TRBJ1-2; abundance: -; d_gene: TRBD1; v_gene: TRBV5-1; len: 16; CDR3aa: CASSTDGTGRDYGYTF; CDR3nt: TGCGCCAGCAGCACGGACGGGACAGGGAGGGACTATGGCTACACCTTC
j_gene: TRBJ2-2; abundance: -; d_gene: -; v_gene: TRBV7-2; len: 17; CDR3aa: CASSLLVASSQAGELFF; CDR3nt: TGTGCCAGCAGCTTATTAGTTGCGTCGTCTCAGGCCGGGGAGCTGTTTTTT
j_gene: TRBJ2-7; abundance: -; d_gene: -; v_gene: TRBV27; len: 14; CDR3aa: CASSLAGGLGEQYF; CDR3nt: TGTGCCAGCAGCTTAGCTGGGGGCCTCGGTGAGCAGTACTTC
j_gene: TRBJ2-5; abundance: -; d_gene: -; v_gene: TRBV15; len: 13; CDR3aa: CATSRALAETQYF; CDR3nt: TGTGCCACCAGCAGAGCGCTAGCAGAGACCCAGTACTTC
j_gene: TRBJ1-4; abundance: -; d_gene: -; v_gene: TRBV27; len: 14; CDR3aa: CASREGLSNEKLFF; CDR3nt: TGTGCCAGCAGGGAGGGGCTCTCTAATGAAAAACTGTTTTTT
j_gene: TRBJ2-7; abundance: -; d_gene: -; v_gene: TRBV2; len: 14; CDR3aa: CASSVLFGSYEQYF; CDR3nt: TGTGCCAGCAGTGTTCTCTTCGGCTCCTACGAGCAGTACTTC
j_gene: TRBJ1-3; abundance: once; d_gene: -; v_gene: TRBV7-9; len: 14; CDR3aa: CASSFRQVGNTIYF; CDR3nt: TGTGCCAGCAGCTTCCGACAGGTTGGAAACACCATATATTTT
j_gene: TRBJ1-2; abundance: -; d_gene: -; v_gene: TRBV7-9; len: 13; CDR3aa: CASSLGPEADYTF; CDR3nt: TGTGCCAGCAGCTTAGGGCCCGAGGCGGACTACACCTTC
j_gene: TRBJ2-1; abundance: -; d_gene: TRBD2; v_gene: TRBV18; len: 16; CDR3aa: CASSPPAGGPGGEQFF; CDR3nt: TGTGCCAGCTCACCACCAGCGGGAGGGCCGGGGGGTGAGCAGTTCTTC